Described below is a single T cell receptor beta chain sequence and its context. Germline V gene sequence: CDR1 SGHRS, CDR2 YFSETQ. The CDR3 runs to 15 residues. The V gene lost 0 bases and the J gene lost 2 bases, with 11 bases spanning the gap. This table comes from immunoSEQ multiplex PCR, and its TCRdb copy is limited to in-frame clones, with some not included. The table has under 450,000 clones, approximately 90% seen once. The data belong to a study of blood T cell repertoires in COVID-19. Recruitment covered about two dozen US areas and drew participants whose ages spanned about 18 to 89 years.

The rearrangement uses TRBV5-1 and TRBJ1-2; no definite D call. Sequenced material: PBMCs or T cells enriched from blood (not recorded which). The receptor was isolated from a woman aged 40 to 55 who had been exposed to COVID-19. The CDR3 is CASSLEGPGNYGYTF. CDR3 sequence (DNA): TGCGCCAGCAGCTTGGAAGGGCCGGGAAACTATGGCTACACCTTC.